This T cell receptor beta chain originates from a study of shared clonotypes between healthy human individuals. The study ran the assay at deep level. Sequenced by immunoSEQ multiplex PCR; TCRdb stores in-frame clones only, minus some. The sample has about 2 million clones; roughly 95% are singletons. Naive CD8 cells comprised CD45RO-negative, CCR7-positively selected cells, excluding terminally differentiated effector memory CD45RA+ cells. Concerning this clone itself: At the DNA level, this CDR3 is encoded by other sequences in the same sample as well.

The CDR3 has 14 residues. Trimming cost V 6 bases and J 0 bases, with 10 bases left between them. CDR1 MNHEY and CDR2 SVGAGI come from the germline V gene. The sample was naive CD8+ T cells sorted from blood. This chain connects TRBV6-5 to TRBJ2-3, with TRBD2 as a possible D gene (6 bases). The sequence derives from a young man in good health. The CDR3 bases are TGTGCCAGCAGCCCGAGCGGGAGCACAGATACGCAGTATTTT. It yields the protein CASSPSGSTDTQYF.